These 7 T cell receptor beta chains share one sample of origin, sequenced in a study of technical replicates of blood from several donors. TCRdb keeps only in-frame clones here, not all; method: immunoSEQ multiplex PCR. The sample shows approximately 84,000 clones, roughly 98% of them seen only once. The sequenced material came from T cells isolated from PBMCs. Source of these receptors: a human donor in good health.

This chain uses TRBV4-1 with TRBJ2-3; the D is unclear. V lost 4 bases, J lost 5 bases, and 22 bases lay in between. In germline, CDR1 is MGHRA, CDR2 YSYEKL. The CDR3 has 17 residues. The CDR3: CASSPVPQALPQDTQYF. The CDR3 bases are TGCGCCAGCAGCCCGGTCCCCCAGGCATTGCCTCAAGATACGCAGTATTTT.

The genes are TRBV5-1 and TRBJ2-7; D perhaps matches TRBD1 (6 bases). V lost 4 bases to trimming and J lost 0 bases, with 11 bases between them. This CDR3 comprises 14 residues. The germline V gene encodes CDR1 SGHRS and CDR2 YFSETQ. CDR3 nucleotide sequence: TGCGCCAGCAGCCCGAAAGGGGGCTCCTACGAGCAGTACTTC. Translated, it gives CASSPKGGSYEQYF.

This chain joins TRBV4-1 and TRBJ2-3; tentatively, D is TRBD2 (7 bases). Germline CDR1 is MGHRA and CDR2 is YSYEKL. The CDR3 length is 17 residues. V dropped 4 bases and J dropped 4 bases, with 21 bases sitting between them. The CDR3 DNA reads as TGCGCCAGCAGCCGAGCTGGGGGAGGGGGGCTAGCAGATACGCAGTATTTT. Encoded protein: CASSRAGGGGLADTQYF.

V usage is TRBV19 and J usage is TRBJ2-2; the D gene is possibly TRBD1 (5 bases). Between the trimmed V and J ends, which lost 4 bases and 1 base, there was a span of 10 bases. This CDR3 is 15 amino acids long. Germline CDR1 and CDR2: LNHDA and SQIVND (reference sequence). The CDR3 DNA sequence: TGTGCCAGTAGTACCAGACAGATGAACACCGGGGAGCTGTTTTTT. The encoded protein is CASSTRQMNTGELFF. The variable domain in full, completed from reference TRBV19 and TRBJ2-2, reads DGGITQSPKYLFRKEGQNVTLSCEQNLNHDAMYWYRQDPGQGLRLIYYSQIVNDFQKGDIAEGYSVSREKKESFPLTVTSAQKNPTAFYLCASSTRQMNTGELFFGEGSRLTVL.

This sequence joins TRBV11-3 and TRBJ2-5; 10 bases agree with TRBD1. The DNA end is more similar to TRBJ2-7, so the J call may be wrong. This CDR3 spans 16 amino acids. CDR1 is SGHNT, CDR2 YENEEA, per germline. The CDR3 loop is CASSLSPGQGSYEQYF. In DNA, the CDR3 is TGTGCCAGCAGCTTGTCCCCGGGACAGGGGTCCTACGAGCAGTACTTC.

CDR3 nucleotide sequence: TGTGCCAGCAGCTTAGGAGTCAATCGAGCCTACGAGCAGTACTTC. It specifies CASSLGVNRAYEQYF. V usage is TRBV7-9 and J usage is TRBJ2-7; no clear D. The germline CDR1 and CDR2 sequences are SEHNR and FQNEAQ (reference sequence). V was trimmed by 1 base and J by 2 bases, leaving 12 bases between them. CDR3 length: 15 residues.

The CDR3 loop is CASSLGRGIYYEQYF. CDR3 bases: TGTGCCAGCAGCTTAGGTCGTGGCATATACTACGAGCAGTACTTC. This chain connects TRBV7-6 to TRBJ2-7, with no clear D. Trimming shortened V by 1 base and J by 3 bases, and 13 bases separated the two germline ends. In germline, CDR1 is SGHVS, CDR2 FNYEAQ. The CDR3 sequence is 15 residues long.